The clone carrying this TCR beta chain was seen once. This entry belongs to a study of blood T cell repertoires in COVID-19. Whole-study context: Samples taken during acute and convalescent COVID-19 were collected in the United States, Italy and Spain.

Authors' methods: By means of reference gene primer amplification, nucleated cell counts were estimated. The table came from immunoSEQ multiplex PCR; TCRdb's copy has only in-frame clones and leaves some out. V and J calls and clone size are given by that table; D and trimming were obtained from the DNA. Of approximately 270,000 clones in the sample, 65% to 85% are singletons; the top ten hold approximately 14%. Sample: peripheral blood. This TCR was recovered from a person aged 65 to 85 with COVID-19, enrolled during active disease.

DNA for the CDR3: TGTGCCAGTACCAAAACTGACGGGGGTCGGGAGACCCAGTACTTC. Its protein product is CASTKTDGGRETQYF. This chain joins TRBV19 and TRBJ2-5, with D possibly matching TRBD2 (6 bases). The V end lost 7 bases, the J end lost 5 bases, and 20 bases lay between the germline ends. CDR1 is LNHDA, CDR2 SQIVND, per germline (reference sequence). The CDR3 has 15 amino acids.